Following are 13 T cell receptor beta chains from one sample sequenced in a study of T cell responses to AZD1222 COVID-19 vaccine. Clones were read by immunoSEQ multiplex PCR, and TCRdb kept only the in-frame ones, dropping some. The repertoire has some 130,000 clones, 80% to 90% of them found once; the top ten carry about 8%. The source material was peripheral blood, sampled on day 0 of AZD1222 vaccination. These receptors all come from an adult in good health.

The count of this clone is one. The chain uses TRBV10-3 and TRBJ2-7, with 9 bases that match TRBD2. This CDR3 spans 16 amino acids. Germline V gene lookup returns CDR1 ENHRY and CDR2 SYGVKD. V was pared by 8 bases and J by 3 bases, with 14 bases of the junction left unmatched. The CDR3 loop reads CAIASASAGGFYEQYF. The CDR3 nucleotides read TGTGCCATCGCCTCCGCTTCAGCGGGAGGCTTCTACGAGCAGTACTTC.

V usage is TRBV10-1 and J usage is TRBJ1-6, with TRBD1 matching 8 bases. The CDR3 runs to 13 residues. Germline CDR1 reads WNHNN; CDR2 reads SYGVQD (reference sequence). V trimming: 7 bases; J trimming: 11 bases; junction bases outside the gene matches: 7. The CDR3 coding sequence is TGCGCCAGCAATGCGGGACAGGCCGCACCCCTCCACTTT. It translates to CASNAGQAAPLHF.

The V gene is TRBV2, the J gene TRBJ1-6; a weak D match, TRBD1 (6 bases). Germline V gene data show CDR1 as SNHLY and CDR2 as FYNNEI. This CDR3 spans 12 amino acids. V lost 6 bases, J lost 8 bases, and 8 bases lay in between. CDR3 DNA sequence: TGTGCCAGCAGGGACAGTTATTCACCCCTCCACTTT. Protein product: CASRDSYSPLHF. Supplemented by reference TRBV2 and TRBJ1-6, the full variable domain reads EPEVTQTPSHQVTQMGQEVILRCVPISNHLYFYWYRQILGQKVEFLVSFYNNEISEKSEIFDDQFSVERPDGSNFTLKIRSTKLEDSAMYFCASRDSYSPLHFGNGTRLTVT.

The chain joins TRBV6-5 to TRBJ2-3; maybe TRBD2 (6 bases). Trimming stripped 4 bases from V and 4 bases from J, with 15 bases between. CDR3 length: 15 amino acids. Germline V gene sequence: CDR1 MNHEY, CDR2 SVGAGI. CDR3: CASSFAGRVSDTQYF. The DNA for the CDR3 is TGTGCCAGCAGTTTCGCGGGAAGGGTTTCAGATACGCAGTATTTT.

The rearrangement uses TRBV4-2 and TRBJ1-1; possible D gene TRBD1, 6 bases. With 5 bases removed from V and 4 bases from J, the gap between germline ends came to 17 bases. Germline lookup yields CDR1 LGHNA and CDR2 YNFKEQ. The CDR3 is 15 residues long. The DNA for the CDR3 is TGTGCCAGCAGCTTACTCCCGGGGGCAATCACTGAAGCTTTCTTT. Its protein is CASSLLPGAITEAFF.

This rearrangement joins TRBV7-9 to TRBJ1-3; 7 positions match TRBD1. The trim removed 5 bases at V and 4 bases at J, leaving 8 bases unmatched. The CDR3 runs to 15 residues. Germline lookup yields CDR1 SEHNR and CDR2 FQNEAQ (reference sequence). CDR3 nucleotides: TGTGCCAGCAGCCAACAGGGGATGTGGGGAAACACCATATATTTT. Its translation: CASSQQGMWGNTIYF.

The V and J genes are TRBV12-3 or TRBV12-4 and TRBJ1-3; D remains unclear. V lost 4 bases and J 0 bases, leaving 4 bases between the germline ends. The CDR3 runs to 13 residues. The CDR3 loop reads CASSYLSGNTIYF. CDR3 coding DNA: TGTGCCAGCAGTTACCTCTCTGGAAACACCATATATTTT.

The CDR3 is CAWSPGGSYQPQHF. Here the CDR3 DNA reads TGTGCCTGGAGTCCAGGGGGCAGTTATCAGCCCCAGCATTTT. The genes are TRBV30 and TRBJ1-5; TRBD1 matches at 8 bases. CDR1 is GTSNPN and CDR2 is SVGIG in the germline V gene (reference sequence). V dropped 2 bases and J dropped 5; count of bases not matched to a gene: 5. The CDR3 contains 14 residues.

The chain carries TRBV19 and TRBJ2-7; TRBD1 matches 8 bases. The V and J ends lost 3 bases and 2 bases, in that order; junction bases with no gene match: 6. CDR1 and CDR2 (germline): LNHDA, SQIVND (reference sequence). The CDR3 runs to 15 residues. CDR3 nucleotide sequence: TGTGCCAGTAGTATGTCGACAGGGGCTACCTACGAGCAGTACTTC. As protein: CASSMSTGATYEQYF.

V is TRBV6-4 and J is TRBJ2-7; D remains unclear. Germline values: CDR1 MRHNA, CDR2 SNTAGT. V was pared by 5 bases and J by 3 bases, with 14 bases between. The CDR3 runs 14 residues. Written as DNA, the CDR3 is TGTGCCAGCAGTAAGGACCAAGAAAGCTACGAGCAGTACTTC. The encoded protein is CASSKDQESYEQYF.

The CDR3 reads CASSHTGTGGNEQYF. The CDR3 DNA reads TGTGCCAGCAGCCACACCGGGACAGGGGGGAACGAGCAGTACTTC. V usage is TRBV4-2 and J usage is TRBJ2-7, with TRBD1 identical over 11 bases. Unmatched junction bases numbered 6, after V lost 3 bases and J lost 5 bases. Germline V gives CDR1 LGHNA, CDR2 YNFKEQ. CDR3 length: 15 amino acids.

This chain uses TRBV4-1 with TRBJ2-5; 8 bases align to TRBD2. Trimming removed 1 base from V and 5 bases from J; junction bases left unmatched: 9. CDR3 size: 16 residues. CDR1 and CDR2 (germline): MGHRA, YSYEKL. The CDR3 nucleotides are TGCGCCAGCAGCCAAGGTAGTAGCGGGGCACGGGAGACCCAGTACTTC. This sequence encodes CASSQGSSGARETQYF.

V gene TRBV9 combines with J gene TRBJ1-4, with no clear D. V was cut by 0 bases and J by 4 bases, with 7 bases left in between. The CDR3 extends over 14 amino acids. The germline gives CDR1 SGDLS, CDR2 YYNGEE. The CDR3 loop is CASSVGSLNEKLFF. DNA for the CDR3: TGTGCCAGCAGCGTAGGCAGTCTTAATGAAAAACTGTTTTTT.